These 21 T cell receptor beta chains were sequenced from one sample in a study of blood T cell repertoires in COVID-19. Libraries were prepared by immunoSEQ multiplex PCR; TCRdb keeps only in-frame clonotypes and omits some of them. The sample gives about 320,000 clones, around 82% of which show up once; roughly 1.1% is in the top ten. The sample taken for sequencing was peripheral blood. Receptor source: a woman aged 45-60 years with acute or convalescent COVID-19.

This clone has a handful of counts. J is TRBJ2-7 and V is TRBV5-4; no firm D call. This CDR3 has 11 residues. The ends were cut back, 4 bases at V and 4 bases at J, with 6 bases in the middle. The V gene's germline CDR1 is SGHNT and CDR2 YYREEE (reference sequence). In DNA form, the CDR3 reads TGTGCCAGCAGCATCGGTTACGAGCAGTACTTC. Encoded protein: CASSIGYEQYF.

The chain recombines TRBV3-1 (or the pseudogene TRBV3-2) with TRBJ2-1; TRBD1 might be the D (6 bases). This CDR3 contains 14 residues. Trimming pared 4 bases from V and 5 bases from J, leaving 12 bases between. The germline CDR1 and CDR2 sequences are LGHDT and YNNKEL (reference sequence). CDR3 coding DNA: TGTGCCAGCAGCCCGGGTACAGGGAACAATGAGCAGTTCTTC. Translation: CASSPGTGNNEQFF.

The DNA of the CDR3 is TGTGCCTGGAGTGCAGCTCTTGCGGATTCACCCCTCCACTTT. It encodes CAWSAALADSPLHF. V gene TRBV30 combines with J gene TRBJ1-6, with D uncertain. The ends were cut back, 1 base at V and 8 bases at J, with 12 bases in the middle. This CDR3 region has 14 residues. CDR1 and CDR2 (germline): GTSNPN, SVGIG (reference sequence).

This clone was seen only a few times. The chain couples TRBV21-1 to TRBJ1-5. TRBV21-1 is a known pseudogene. The CDR3 loop spans 16 amino acids. CDR3 bases: TGTGCCAGCAGCAAAGGCGTGGGAGGAGGGGTTCAGCCCCAGCATTTT. The encoded protein is CASSKGVGGGVQPQHF.

The chain is built from TRBV5-1 and TRBJ1-3; TRBD1 is a possible D gene (5 bases). The germline V and J ends were trimmed by 0 bases and 4 bases, with 11 bases remaining between them. The V gene's germline CDR1 is SGHRS and CDR2 YFSETQ. The CDR3 is 15 residues long. The CDR3 protein is CASSLVAGSGNTIYF. CDR3 coding DNA: TGCGCCAGCAGCTTGGTTGCAGGGTCGGGAAACACCATATATTTT.

In DNA, the CDR3 is TGTGCCAGCAGTGAAAGGAGGGGTACCGGGGAGCTGTTTTTT. Protein sequence: CASSERRGTGELFF. This chain connects TRBV6-1 to TRBJ2-2, with D perhaps TRBD2 (6 bases). CDR1 and CDR2 (germline): MNHNS, SASEGT. V lost 2 bases and J 5 bases, leaving 9 bases between the germline ends. The CDR3 contains 14 residues.

Here the CDR3 reads CASSQGAQITEAFF. The CDR3 DNA sequence: TGTGCCAGCAGCCAAGGGGCTCAAATTACTGAAGCTTTCTTT. The rearrangement uses TRBV3-1 (or the pseudogene TRBV3-2) and TRBJ1-1; D call uncertain. V lost 1 base and J lost 5, with 11 bases in between. Germline V CDR1 and CDR2: LGHDT, YNNKEL (reference sequence). The length of the CDR3 is 14 residues.

The chain joins TRBV5-1 to TRBJ1-1; a possible D gene is TRBD1 (6 bases). The germline V and J ends were trimmed by 4 bases and 4 bases, with 20 bases remaining between them. The germline CDR1 and CDR2 sequences are SGHRS and YFSETQ. The CDR3 totals 16 residues. For the CDR3, the DNA is TGCGCCAGCAGCCCACGCCCCCAGGACAGTTCCACTGAAGCTTTCTTT. Residues: CASSPRPQDSSTEAFF. Based on the CDR3 plus reference TRBV5-1 and TRBJ1-1, the full variable domain is KAGVTQTPRYLIKTRGQQVTLSCSPISGHRSVSWYQQTPGQGLQFLFEYFSETQRNKGNFPGRFSGRQFSNSRSEMNVSTLELGDSALYLCASSPRPQDSSTEAFFGQGTRLTVV.

J is TRBJ1-4 and V is TRBV4-2; possible D gene TRBD1, 5 bases. V was shortened by 2 bases and J by 8 bases, with 12 bases between the two germline ends. The CDR3 loop spans 14 amino acids. Looked up from germline, CDR1 is LGHNA and CDR2 is YNFKEQ. Here the CDR3 DNA reads TGTGCCAGCAGCCAACTCGGTGGGGGGGAAAAACTGTTTTTT. Amino acid sequence: CASSQLGGGEKLFF.

The rearrangement joins TRBV7-2 to TRBJ1-4; tentatively, D is TRBD1 (6 bases). Germline assignment: CDR1 SGHTA and CDR2 FQGNSA. The CDR3 sequence is 16 residues long. Between the trimmed V and J ends, which lost 5 bases and 7 bases, there was a span of 20 bases. This chain's CDR3 is CASSPDTQGGGEKLFF. CDR3 DNA: TGTGCCAGCAGCCCCGACACGCAGGGAGGGGGTGAAAAACTGTTTTTT. Together with reference TRBV7-2 and TRBJ1-4, the CDR3 gives the full variable domain: GAGVSQSPSNKVTEKGKDVELRCDPISGHTALYWYRQSLGQGLEFLIYFQGNSAPDKSGLPSDRFSAERTGGSVSTLTIQRTQQEDSAVYLCASSPDTQGGGEKLFFGSGTQLSVL.

This chain uses TRBV2 with TRBJ2-7; a possible D gene is TRBD2 (5 bases). V lost 2 bases and J lost 6, with 11 bases in between. The germline V gene encodes CDR1 SNHLY and CDR2 FYNNEI. The CDR3 loop spans 13 amino acids. The CDR3, as DNA: TGTGCCAGCAGTGAACTTAGAGGGCGCGAGCAGTACGTC. Translation: CASSELRGREQYV.

Remarks on this clone: In the same sample, other DNA sequences code for this CDR3. The rearrangement joins TRBV27 to TRBJ1-5, with 7 bases aligning to TRBD1. The germline gives CDR1 MNHEY, CDR2 SMNVEV (reference sequence). The CDR3 spans 15 residues. J was trimmed by 2 bases and V by 2 bases; bases with no gene match: 3. CDR3 protein: CASSLGQGGNQPQHF. The CDR3 DNA reads as TGTGCCAGCAGTTTAGGTCAGGGGGGCAATCAGCCCCAGCATTTT.

CDR3 bases: TGTGCCAGCAGCTTAGAGGGACAGCCCTACCGTGGCTACACCTTC. Translation gives CASSLEGQPYRGYTF. V is TRBV7-6 and J is TRBJ1-2; 7 positions agree with TRBD1. This CDR3 spans 15 amino acids. Trimming removed 1 base from V and 7 bases from J; junction bases left unmatched: 9. CDR1 SGHVS and CDR2 FNYEAQ come from the germline V gene.

This chain links TRBV30 with TRBJ2-7; a weak D match, TRBD1 (5 bases). From germline, CDR1 is GTSNPN and CDR2 SVGIG (reference sequence). The germline V and J ends were trimmed by 1 base and 4 bases, with 14 bases remaining between them. The CDR3 is made up of 14 amino acids. This CDR3 reads CAWSAPGPGYEQYF. The CDR3 nucleotides are TGTGCCTGGAGTGCCCCTGGGCCAGGGTACGAGCAGTACTTC.

The CDR3 bases are TGTGCCAGCAGCTTAACCCCCACAGGGGCCCAGGCTTCGGCTTTCTTT. Its translation: CASSLTPTGAQASAFF. V and J are TRBV11-2 and TRBJ1-1; TRBD1 matches at 7 bases. There are 16 residues in the CDR3. V lost 2 bases to trimming and J lost 11 bases; unmatched junction nucleotides: 17. Germline V gene sequence: CDR1 SGHAT, CDR2 FQNNGV.

This clone turned up a few times. The rearrangement uses TRBV7-9 and TRBJ2-4; TRBD1 matches at 7 bases. CDR3 length: 14 residues. CDR1 and CDR2 from the germline V gene are SEHNR and FQNEAQ (reference sequence). Trimming at V came to 1 base and at J to 7 bases, leaving 4 bases not matched to a gene. CDR3 coding DNA: TGTGCCAGCAGCTTAGGAGGGGGCATGAACATTCAGTACTTC. Translating gives CASSLGGGMNIQYF.

This rearrangement joins TRBV11-2 to TRBJ2-1, with D hard to call. Trimming pared 1 base from V and 4 bases from J, leaving 8 bases between. Germline-derived CDR1 and CDR2 are SGHAT and FQNNGV. The CDR3 loop spans 14 amino acids. CDR3 residues: CASSLGAVYNEQFF. CDR3 coding DNA: TGTGCCAGCAGCTTAGGGGCCGTTTACAATGAGCAGTTCTTC.

Here the CDR3 DNA reads TGCAGCGTTTCTGACGGGCGGAGGGAGACCCAGTACTTC. It translates to CSVSDGRRETQYF. The genes are TRBV29-1 and TRBJ2-5; a possible D gene is TRBD2 (5 bases). This CDR3 spans 13 amino acids. Looked up from germline, CDR1 is SQVTM and CDR2 is ANQGSEA. V lost 5 bases, J lost 5 bases, and 15 bases lay in between.

The chain recombines TRBV10-1 with TRBJ1-5, with D possibly being TRBD1 (6 bases). Trimming removed 6 bases from V and 0 bases from J, with 21 bases in between. Germline V gene data show CDR1 as WNHNN and CDR2 as SYGVQD (reference sequence). The CDR3 consists of 18 residues. The chain's CDR3 is CASRTSRGGYYSNQPQHF. In nucleotides, the CDR3 is TGCGCCAGCAGGACCTCAAGGGGGGGATATTATAGCAATCAGCCCCAGCATTTT.

This clone was seen only a few times. This rearrangement joins TRBV10-1 to TRBJ2-7, with 14 bases matching TRBD2. The V gene's germline CDR1 is WNHNN and CDR2 SYGVQD (reference sequence). With V trimmed by 3 bases and J by 2 bases, 3 bases remained unmatched. The CDR3 spans 16 residues. The CDR3 loop is CASSDKTSGGAYEQYV. The CDR3 DNA follows: TGCGCCAGCAGTGACAAGACTAGCGGGGGGGCCTACGAGCAGTACGTC.

V and J are TRBV2 and TRBJ2-7, with 7 bases lining up with TRBD1. The CDR3 is made up of 13 amino acids. J lost 4 bases, V lost 7 bases, and 7 bases had no gene match. Germline values: CDR1 SNHLY, CDR2 FYNNEI. This CDR3 is CASISTGPYEQYV. The CDR3 DNA follows: TGTGCCAGCATCTCGACAGGGCCTTACGAGCAGTACGTC.